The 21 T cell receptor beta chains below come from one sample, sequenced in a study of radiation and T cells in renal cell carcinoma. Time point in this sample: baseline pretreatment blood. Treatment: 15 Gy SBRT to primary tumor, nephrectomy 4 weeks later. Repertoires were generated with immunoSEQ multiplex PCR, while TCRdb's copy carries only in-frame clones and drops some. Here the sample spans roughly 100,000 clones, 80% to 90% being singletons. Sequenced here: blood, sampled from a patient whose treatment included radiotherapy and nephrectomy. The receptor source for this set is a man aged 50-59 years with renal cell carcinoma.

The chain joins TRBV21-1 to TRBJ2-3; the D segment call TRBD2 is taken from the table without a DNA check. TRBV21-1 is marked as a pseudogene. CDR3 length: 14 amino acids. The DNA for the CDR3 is TGTGCCAGCAGCAACCCACTCGGGGCGGGGACGCAGTATTTT. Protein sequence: CASSNPLGAGTQYF.

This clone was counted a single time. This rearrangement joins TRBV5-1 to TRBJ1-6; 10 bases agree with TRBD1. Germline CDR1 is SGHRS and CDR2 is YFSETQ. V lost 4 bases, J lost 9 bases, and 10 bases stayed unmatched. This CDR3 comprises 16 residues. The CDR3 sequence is CASSHDGGQGFSPLHF. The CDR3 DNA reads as TGCGCCAGCAGCCACGACGGGGGACAGGGGTTTTCACCCCTCCACTTT. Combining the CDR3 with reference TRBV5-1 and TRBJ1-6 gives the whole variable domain KAGVTQTPRYLIKTRGQQVTLSCSPISGHRSVSWYQQTPGQGLQFLFEYFSETQRNKGNFPGRFSGRQFSNSRSEMNVSTLELGDSALYLCASSHDGGQGFSPLHFGNGTRLTVT.

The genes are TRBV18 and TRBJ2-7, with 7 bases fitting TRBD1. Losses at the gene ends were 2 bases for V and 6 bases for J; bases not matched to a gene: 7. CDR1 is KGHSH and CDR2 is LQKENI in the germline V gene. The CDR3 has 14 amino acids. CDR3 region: CASSPTGETTEQYF. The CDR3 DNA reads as TGTGCCAGCTCACCAACAGGGGAAACTACCGAGCAGTACTTC.

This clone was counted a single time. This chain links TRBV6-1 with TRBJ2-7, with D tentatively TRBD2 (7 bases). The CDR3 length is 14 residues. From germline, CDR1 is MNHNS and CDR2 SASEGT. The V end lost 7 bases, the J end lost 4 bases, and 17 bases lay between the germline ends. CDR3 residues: CASNGGPTPYEQYF. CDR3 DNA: TGTGCCAGCAACGGGGGGCCCACACCATACGAGCAGTACTTC.

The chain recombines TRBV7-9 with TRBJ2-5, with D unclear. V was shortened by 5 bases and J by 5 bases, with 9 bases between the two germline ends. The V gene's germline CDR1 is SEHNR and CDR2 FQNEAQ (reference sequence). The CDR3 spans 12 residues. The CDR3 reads CASSQTSETQYF. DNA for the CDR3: TGTGCCAGCAGCCAGACATCGGAGACCCAGTACTTC.

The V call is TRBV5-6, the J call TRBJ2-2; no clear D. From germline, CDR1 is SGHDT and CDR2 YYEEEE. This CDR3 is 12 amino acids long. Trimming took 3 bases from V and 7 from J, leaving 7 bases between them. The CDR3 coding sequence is TGTGCCAGCAGCTACCTTAACGGGGAGCTGTTTTTT. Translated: CASSYLNGELFF.

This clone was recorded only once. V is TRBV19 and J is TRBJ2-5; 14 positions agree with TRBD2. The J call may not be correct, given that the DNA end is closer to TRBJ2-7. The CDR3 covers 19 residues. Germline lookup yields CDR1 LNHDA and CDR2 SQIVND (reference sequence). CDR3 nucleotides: TGTGCCAGTAGTTTCCGACTAGCGGGAGGGCCCATAAGCTCCTACGAGCAGTACTTC. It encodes CASSFRLAGGPISSYEQYF.

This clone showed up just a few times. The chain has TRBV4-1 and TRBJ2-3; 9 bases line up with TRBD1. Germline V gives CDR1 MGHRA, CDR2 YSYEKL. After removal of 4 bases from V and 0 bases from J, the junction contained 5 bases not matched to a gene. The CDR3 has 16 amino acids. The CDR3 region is CASSLRDRGSTDTQYF. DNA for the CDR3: TGCGCCAGCAGCCTTCGAGACAGGGGGAGCACAGATACGCAGTATTTT.

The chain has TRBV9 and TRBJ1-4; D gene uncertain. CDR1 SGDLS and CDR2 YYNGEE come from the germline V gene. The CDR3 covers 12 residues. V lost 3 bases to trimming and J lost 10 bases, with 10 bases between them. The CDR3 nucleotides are TGTGCCAGCAGCGACATGAGGAGAAAACTGTTTTTT. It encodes CASSDMRRKLFF.

The CDR3 protein is CASSEATGQGMGNQPQHF. Written as DNA, the CDR3 is TGTGCCAGCAGTGAAGCGACTGGCCAGGGGATGGGCAATCAGCCCCAGCATTTT. V gene TRBV2 combines with J gene TRBJ1-5; D is possibly TRBD1 (6 bases). The CDR3 has 18 residues. V lost 0 bases to trimming and J lost 2 bases, with 17 bases between them. Germline values: CDR1 SNHLY, CDR2 FYNNEI.

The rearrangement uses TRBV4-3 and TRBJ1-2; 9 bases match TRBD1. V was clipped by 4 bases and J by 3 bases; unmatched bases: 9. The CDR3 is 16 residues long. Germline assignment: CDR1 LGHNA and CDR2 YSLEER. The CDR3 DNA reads TGCGCCAGCAGCCGGAACGTCAGGGACAGGGACTATGGCTACACCTTC. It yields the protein CASSRNVRDRDYGYTF.

The CDR3 loop reads CASSIVGQTQYF. CDR3 DNA: TGTGCCAGTAGTATCGTTGGACAGACCCAGTACTTC. The chain employs TRBV19 and TRBJ2-5; no definite D call. Trimming took 3 bases from V and 6 from J, leaving 8 bases between them. Germline V gene sequence: CDR1 LNHDA, CDR2 SQIVND (reference sequence). This CDR3 has 12 residues.

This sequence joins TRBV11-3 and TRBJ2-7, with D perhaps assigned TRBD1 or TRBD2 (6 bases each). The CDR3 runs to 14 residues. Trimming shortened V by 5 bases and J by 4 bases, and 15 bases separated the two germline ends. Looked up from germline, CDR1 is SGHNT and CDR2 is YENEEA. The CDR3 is CASSVGGGSYEQYF. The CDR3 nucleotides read TGTGCCAGCAGCGTCGGAGGGGGGTCGTACGAGCAGTACTTC.

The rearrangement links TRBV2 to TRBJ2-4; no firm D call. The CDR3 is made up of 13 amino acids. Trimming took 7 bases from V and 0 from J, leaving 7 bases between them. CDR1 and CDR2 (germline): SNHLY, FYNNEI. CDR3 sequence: CASNQLAKNIQYF. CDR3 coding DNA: TGTGCCAGCAATCAGTTAGCCAAAAACATTCAGTACTTC.

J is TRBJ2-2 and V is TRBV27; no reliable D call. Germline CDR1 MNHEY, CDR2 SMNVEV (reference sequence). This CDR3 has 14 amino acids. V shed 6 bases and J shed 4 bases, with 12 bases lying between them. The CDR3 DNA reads TGTGCCAGCAGCCATCCCCTTTCCACCGGGGAGCTGTTTTTT. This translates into CASSHPLSTGELFF.

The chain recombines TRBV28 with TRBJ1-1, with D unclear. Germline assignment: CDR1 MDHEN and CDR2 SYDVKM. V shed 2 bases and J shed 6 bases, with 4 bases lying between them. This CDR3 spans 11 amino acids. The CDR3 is CASSLIAEAFF. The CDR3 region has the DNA TGTGCCAGCAGTTTAATCGCTGAAGCTTTCTTT.

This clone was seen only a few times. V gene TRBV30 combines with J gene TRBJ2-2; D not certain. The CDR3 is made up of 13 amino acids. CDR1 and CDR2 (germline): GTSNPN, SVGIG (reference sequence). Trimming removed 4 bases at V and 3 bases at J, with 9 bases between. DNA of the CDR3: TGTGCCTGGACTAAGGTGGACACCGGGGAGCTGTTTTTT. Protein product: CAWTKVDTGELFF.

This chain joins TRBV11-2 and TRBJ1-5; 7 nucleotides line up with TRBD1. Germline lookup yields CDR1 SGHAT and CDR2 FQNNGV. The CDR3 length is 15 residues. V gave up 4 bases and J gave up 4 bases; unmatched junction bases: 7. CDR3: CASSSTQGYNQPQHF. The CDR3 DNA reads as TGTGCCAGCAGCTCAACACAGGGGTATAATCAGCCCCAGCATTTT.

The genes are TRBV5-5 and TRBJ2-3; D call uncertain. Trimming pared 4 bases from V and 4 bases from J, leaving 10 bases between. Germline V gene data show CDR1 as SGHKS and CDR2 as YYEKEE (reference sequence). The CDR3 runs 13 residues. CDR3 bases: TGTGCCAGCAGCCCCCTCGGACCAGATACGCAGTATTTT. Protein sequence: CASSPLGPDTQYF. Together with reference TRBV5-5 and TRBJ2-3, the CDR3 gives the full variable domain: DAGVTQSPTHLIKTRGQQVTLRCSPISGHKSVSWYQQVLGQGPQFIFQYYEKEERGRGNFPDRFSARQFPNYSSELNVNALLLGDSALYLCASSPLGPDTQYFGPGTRLTVL.

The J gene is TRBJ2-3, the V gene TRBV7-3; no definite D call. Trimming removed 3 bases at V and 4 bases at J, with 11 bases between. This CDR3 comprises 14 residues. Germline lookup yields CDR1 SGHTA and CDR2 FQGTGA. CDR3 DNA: TGTGCCAGCAGCTTGGGTAGTCATGCAGATACGCAGTATTTT. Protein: CASSLGSHADTQYF.

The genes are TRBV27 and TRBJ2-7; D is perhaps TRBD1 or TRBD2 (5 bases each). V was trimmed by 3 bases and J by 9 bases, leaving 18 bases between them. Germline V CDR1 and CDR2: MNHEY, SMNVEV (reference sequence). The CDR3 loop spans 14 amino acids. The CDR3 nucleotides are TGTGCCAGCAGTTTCGGTCAGGGCGGGTTATGGCAGTACTTC. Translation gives CASSFGQGGLWQYF.